This TCR beta chain was recovered during a study of cytomegalovirus exposure and HLA in healthy donors. Study findings and constraints: Indistinguishable V segments, including TRBV6-2 and TRBV6-3, were excluded. A later analysis found TCR association rates differed by HLA locus, highest for DRB1 and lowest for HLA-C. A later analysis reportedly found fewer N-insertions in an Asian-associated ancestry cluster than the approximately 670-donor mean.

PCR was performed using 60 Vbeta and 13 Jbeta primers. Profiled with immunoSEQ multiplex PCR; TCRdb holds only in-frame clones, not every one. In the table there are about 160,000 clones, around 78% of which are singletons. Details on this clone: Its matching antigen is unknown.

Germline trimming cut 1 base from V and 8 bases from J; bases unmatched to any gene: 22. The CDR3 loop spans 20 amino acids. CDR1 is LNHNV and CDR2 is YYDKDF in the germline V gene (reference sequence). The genes are TRBV15 and TRBJ2-1; TRBD2 matches 8 bases. The sequenced sample was PBMCs. The TCR sequence derives from a man aged 40-50 years in good health and CMV-seronegative. The DNA of the CDR3 is TGTGCCACCAGCAGAGCGGCAGGGGAGGTTAGCGGGATACGTAAGGATGAGCAGTTCTTC. Its translation: CATSRAAGEVSGIRKDEQFF.